This T cell receptor beta chain derives from a study of cytomegalovirus exposure and HLA in healthy donors. The V end was cut by 4 bases, the J end by 4 bases, with 10 bases between. This CDR3 comprises 14 residues. Per germline, CDR1 MNHEY and CDR2 SVGAGI. This clone was recorded a few times. The antigen remains undetermined. Primers for the PCR totalled 60 Vbeta and 13 Jbeta. Assay: immunoSEQ multiplex PCR; the TCRdb copy retains only in-frame clones and omits some. The sample includes about 150,000 clones, just under 80% of them seen just once. Study-wide findings and caveats: Apart from CMV serostatus, no immune exposure information was available. Listed as cytomegalovirus-associated were about 160 TCR beta chains.

The clonotype was recovered from a male donor in good health and CMV-seronegative. The sample taken for sequencing was PBMCs. The rearrangement joins TRBV6-5 to TRBJ2-2, with D perhaps matching TRBD2 (6 bases). The CDR3 loop is CASSFSGRTGELFF. As DNA, the CDR3 is TGTGCCAGCAGTTTTAGCGGACGCACCGGGGAGCTGTTTTTT.